This TCR beta chain was obtained from a study of T cell responses to AZD1222 COVID-19 vaccine. Study context: Second-dose timings of about 4 or about 12 weeks were pooled.

Measured with immunoSEQ multiplex PCR; TCRdb has only the in-frame clones, and not every one. The table has around 100,000 clones, around 94% seen once. As concerns this clone: Its antigen remains unknown.

Study results and limitations: Mostly white British, mostly female donors; authors suggested clonal diversity may be underestimated.

This clonotype originated in an adult in good health. The input for sequencing was peripheral blood, taken on day 0 of AZD1222 vaccination.

CDR3 sequence: CASSLSGDYEQYF. CDR3 DNA: TGTGCCAGCAGTTTATCTGGAGATTACGAGCAGTACTTC. This rearrangement joins TRBV27 to TRBJ2-7; D is undetermined. This CDR3 contains 13 residues. In germline, CDR1 is MNHEY, CDR2 SMNVEV (reference sequence). V was trimmed by 0 bases and J by 4 bases, leaving 7 bases between them.